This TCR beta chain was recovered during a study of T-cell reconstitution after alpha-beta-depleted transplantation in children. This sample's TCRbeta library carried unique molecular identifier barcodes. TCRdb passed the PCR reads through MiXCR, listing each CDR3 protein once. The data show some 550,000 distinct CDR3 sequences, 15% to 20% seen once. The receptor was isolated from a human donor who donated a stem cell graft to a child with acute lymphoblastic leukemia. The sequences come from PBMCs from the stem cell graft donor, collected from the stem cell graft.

The CDR3 region is CASSLETTDTQYF. CDR3 nucleotides: TGTGCCAGCAGTTTAGAGACTACAGATACGCAGTATTTT. The chain recombines TRBV12-3 or TRBV12-4 with TRBJ2-3; D unresolved. This CDR3 comprises 13 residues. V lost 1 base and J lost 3, with 5 bases in between.